Below are 10 T cell receptor beta chains sequenced from a single sample in a study of radiotherapy plus CTLA-4 blockade in lung cancer. The repertoire was sequenced with immunoSEQ multiplex PCR; TCRdb's copy has only in-frame clones and lacks some. The data contain about 59,000 clones, approximately 67% of them singletons. The sample was peripheral blood, taken from a patient treated with radiotherapy plus ipilimumab. The receptors originated from a human donor with non-small cell lung cancer whose response to radiotherapy plus ipilimumab could not be evaluated.

The V call is TRBV29-1, the J call TRBJ1-1, with 7 bases matching TRBD1. Germline values: CDR1 SQVTM, CDR2 ANQGSEA. This CDR3 is 13 amino acids long. The junction had 5 bases not matched to a gene; V was cut back by 7 bases and J by 0 bases. CDR3 loop: CSAGTALNTEAFF. CDR3 bases: TGCAGCGCCGGGACAGCCCTGAACACTGAAGCTTTCTTT.

The chain joins TRBV5-1 to TRBJ2-2, with 7 bases identical to TRBD1. Looked up from germline, CDR1 is SGHRS and CDR2 is YFSETQ. J gave up 4 bases and V 4 bases, and 7 bases lay outside the gene matches. This CDR3 region has 15 residues. CDR3 sequence (DNA): TGCGCCAGCAGCCCCGGACAGGCGTCCACCGGGGAGCTGTTTTTT. Protein: CASSPGQASTGELFF.

This clone was counted only a few times. The chain uses TRBV7-2 and TRBJ2-5, with a tentative D call TRBD2 (6 bases). V shed 5 bases and J shed 5 bases, with 18 bases lying between them. This CDR3 is built from 15 residues. Germline V gene lookup returns CDR1 SGHTA and CDR2 FQGNSA. CDR3: CASSAQGRELETQYF. The CDR3 DNA is TGTGCCAGCAGCGCGCAGGGACGGGAGTTGGAGACCCAGTACTTC.

The J gene is TRBJ2-3, the V gene TRBV28; no clear D. The V end was cut by 9 bases, the J end by 2 bases, with 18 bases between. The CDR3 is made up of 15 amino acids. The germline V gene has CDR1 MDHEN and CDR2 SYDVKM. CDR3 amino acids: CASRLPSSATDTQYF. In DNA form, the CDR3 reads TGTGCCAGTAGACTTCCTAGTTCGGCCACAGATACGCAGTATTTT.

This clone was counted a few times. The rearrangement uses TRBV5-1 and TRBJ1-2, with a possible D match to TRBD1 (5 bases). The V and J ends lost 0 bases and 1 base respectively, with 13 bases between them. The germline gives CDR1 SGHRS, CDR2 YFSETQ. This CDR3 has 16 residues. CDR3 in DNA: TGCGCCAGCAGCTTGGCCAGCGCAGGGTTTAACTATGGCTACACCTTC. This encodes CASSLASAGFNYGYTF.

The chain recombines TRBV19 with TRBJ1-5; D unclear. The CDR3 is 12 amino acids. Germline CDR1 LNHDA, CDR2 SQIVND (reference sequence). The germline V and J ends were trimmed by 5 bases and 7 bases, with 9 bases remaining between them. The DNA of the CDR3 is TGTGCCAGTAGTGGTATACGGCAGCCCCAGCATTTT. Protein: CASSGIRQPQHF. Full variable domain (remainder filled in from reference TRBV19 and TRBJ1-5): DGGITQSPKYLFRKEGQNVTLSCEQNLNHDAMYWYRQDPGQGLRLIYYSQIVNDFQKGDIAEGYSVSREKKESFPLTVTSAQKNPTAFYLCASSGIRQPQHFGDGTRLSIL.

V is TRBV30 and J is TRBJ1-1, with D perhaps matching TRBD1 (6 bases). This CDR3 comprises 12 residues. The V and J ends lost 0 bases and 10 bases respectively, with 12 bases between them. Germline CDR1 is GTSNPN and CDR2 is SVGIG (reference sequence). CDR3 residues: CAWSVGGFAAFF. The CDR3 DNA is TGTGCCTGGAGTGTTGGGGGCTTCGCAGCTTTCTTT.

The genes are TRBV6-1 and TRBJ2-5; 11 bases are a match to TRBD1. Germline CDR1 reads MNHNS; CDR2 reads SASEGT. The CDR3 spans 14 residues. J was trimmed by 6 bases and V by 8 bases; bases with no gene match: 8. CDR3 sequence (DNA): TGTGCCAGCCTATATGGGACAGGGGGACAGACCCAGTACTTC. This gives the protein CASLYGTGGQTQYF.

This clone has just one count. The chain carries TRBV15 and TRBJ2-2; D remains ambiguous. V was clipped by 0 bases and J by 3 bases, with 2 bases between them. Germline lookup yields CDR1 LNHNV and CDR2 YYDKDF (reference sequence). The CDR3 length is 13 residues. The CDR3 DNA reads TGTGCCACCAGCAGAGACTACACCGGGGAGCTGTTTTTT. Protein sequence: CATSRDYTGELFF. The variable domain in full, completed from reference TRBV15 and TRBJ2-2, reads DAMVIQNPRYQVTQFGKPVTLSCSQTLNHNVMYWYQQKSSQAPKLLFHYYDKDFNNEADTPDNFQSRRPNTSFCFLDIRSPGLGDTAMYLCATSRDYTGELFFGEGSRLTVL.

The V call is TRBV25-1, the J call TRBJ1-1, with 12 positions matching TRBD1. With V trimmed by 5 bases and J by 4 bases, 14 bases remained unmatched. The germline CDR1 and CDR2 sequences are MGHDK and SYGVNS. The CDR3 loop spans 18 amino acids. The CDR3 region is CASSPLPGQGAEGTEAFF. In nucleotides, the CDR3 is TGTGCCAGCAGTCCTCTTCCGGGACAGGGGGCCGAAGGCACTGAAGCTTTCTTT.